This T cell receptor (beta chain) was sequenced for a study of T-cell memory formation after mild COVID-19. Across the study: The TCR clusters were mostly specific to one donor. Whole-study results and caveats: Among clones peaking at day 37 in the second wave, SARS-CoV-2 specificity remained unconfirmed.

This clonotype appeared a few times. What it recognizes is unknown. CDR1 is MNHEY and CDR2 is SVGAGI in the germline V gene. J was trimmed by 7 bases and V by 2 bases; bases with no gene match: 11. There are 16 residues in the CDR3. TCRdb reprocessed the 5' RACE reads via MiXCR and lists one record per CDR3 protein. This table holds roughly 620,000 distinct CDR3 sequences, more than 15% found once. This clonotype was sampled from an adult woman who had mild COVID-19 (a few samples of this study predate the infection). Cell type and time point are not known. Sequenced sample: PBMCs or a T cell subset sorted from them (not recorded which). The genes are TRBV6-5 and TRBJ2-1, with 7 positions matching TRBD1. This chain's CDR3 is CASSYGGSTGSNEQFF. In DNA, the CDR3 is TGTGCCAGCAGTTACGGGGGCTCGACAGGGTCTAATGAGCAGTTCTTC.